What follows is one T cell receptor (beta chain) and its context. Unsorted libraries came from 2 million PBMCs stored at -80 °C. V was shortened by 8 bases and J by 10 bases, with 18 bases between the two germline ends. This CDR3 is 14 amino acids long. Germline V CDR1 and CDR2: ENHRY, SYGVKD. TCRdb called the 5' RACE reads again in MiXCR, with one record for every CDR3 protein. The table shows approximately 31,000 distinct CDR3 sequences, with roughly 4.4% occurring only once. The sample belongs to a study of neurological immune-mediated disorders. The clonotype comes from a man aged 18 to 35 in good health. The sample comprised PBMCs. The chain links TRBV10-3 to TRBJ1-6; TRBD1 might be the D (5 bases). The DNA of the CDR3 is TGTGCCATCGGCCCCCCTCCTGCAGGGTCACCCCTCCACTTT. Its protein is CAIGPPPAGSPLHF.